Included here is one T cell receptor beta chain sequence, with context. This clone was observed a handful of times. Its antigen remains unidentified. Base qualities are not provided; no much larger clone lies one nucleotide away. This record belongs to a study of beta chain features in type 1 diabetes listed by TCRdb under 2018. In terms of the full investigation: Mean age, gender distribution, total cell number and subset yield did not differ between patients and healthy donors. A total of roughly 110 million sorted cells were examined across all samples, and the number of cells per subset was strongly correlated with RNA yield. In the study, TCRB repertoires of sorted circulating CD4+ T cell subsets from recently diagnosed type 1 diabetes patients were compared with those of matched healthy donors. Regulatory and stem cell-like memory subsets were isolated from only 8 patients and about eight healthy donors, whereas naive and central memory subsets came from all 30 or so donors.

Each donor gave one peripheral blood draw, averaging approximately 120 mL, which was collected into heparinised tubes. Naive, central memory, regulatory and stem cell-like memory CD4+ T cells were sorted on a BD FACSAria II using a panel including CD45RO, CCR7, CD25, CD127, CD95 and CD27. A purity above 98% was achieved for all sorted populations. PBMCs were isolated immediately by Lymphoprep density gradient centrifugation and stained directly without culture. So that batch effects would be minimized, each experiment stained and sorted samples in pairs, pairing one healthy donor with one patient. CDR1 and CDR2, looked up from the germline V gene, are LGHNA and YNFKEQ. V is clipped by 1 base and J by 0 bases, and the sequence between their germline boundaries is 21 bases long. The CDR3 sequence holds 19 residues, the cysteine and phenylalanine included. The kept DNA is CDR3 alone, 57 bases in frame from the first base.

Summary of the overall study and its limitations: Type 1 diabetes patients showed a moderate but significant shortening of TCRB CDR3 length in all four CD4+ subsets. Because cDNA was sequenced instead of genomic DNA, activated cells with high expression could be over-represented, although the groups did not differ in activation or CD3 levels. PCR may preferentially amplify shorter templates, but because patient and control samples were amplified and corrected together, any resulting skew would affect both groups equally. At VDJ recombination sites, type 1 diabetes patients had fewer insertions and more deleted nucleotides, which implies abnormalities in thymic rearrangement. Because small numbers of individuals were included in the HLA sub-analyses, any influence of HLA type on TCRB rearrangement was left unresolved. Naive, central memory and regulatory TCRB repertoires appeared more similar among patients than among healthy donors.

The entire amount of isolated RNA was reverse transcribed using the High Capacity cDNA Reverse Transcription Kit, so the sequenced TCRB transcripts were expressed ones. Deep immunoSEQ sequencing was applied to naive, central memory and regulatory T cell samples, giving an average of around 3.8 million total reads per sample. Sorted cells were lysed in RLT buffer and RNA was extracted with DNase-treated RNeasy Micro or Mini kits, depending on cell number. Each cell subset was processed separately to prevent cross-contamination, with patient and healthy donor samples processed together. TCRB sequences were amplified from cDNA with the immunoSEQ multiplex PCR, producing 87-bp fragments spanning the CDR3 region. The amplicons were sequenced using the Illumina HiSeq platform. In the authors' own workflow: Synthetic template baselines were used to correct PCR bias computationally, reads within Hamming distance 2 were collapsed together, and singletons that could not be merged were discarded. Reads were aligned to IMGT to assign V, D and J genes, CDR3 length, and insertions or deletions at six rearrangement sites. Within each subset, clonotype counts were normalized to the number of sorted cells before true diversity and Gini coefficients were calculated with the tcR R package. Repertoire sharing was quantified using the overlap coefficient calculated on TCRB nucleotide sequences. Out-of-frame TCRB sequences from naive cells were analyzed as a proxy for the pre-selection repertoire. TCRdb obtained this table from immuneACCESS and retained in-frame rearrangements with V and J assigned. These tables miss some clones; where compared with another copy, unresolved V genes account for less than half of the shortfall, and the remainder is unexplained. V and J calls and clone size are given by that table; D and trimming were obtained from the DNA. This sample comprises 500,000 to 800,000 clones, 9.5% to 15% of them detected only once. The ten biggest clones cover about 0.11% of the sample.

Sequenced input: naive CD4+ T cells from blood. Taken with the paper, the label for cell subset or site translates to: true naive CD4+ T cells. The receptor was derived from a man aged 25-45 years with type 1 diabetes. The chain was built from TRBV4-2 and TRBJ1-2; the best D guess is TRBD1, with 5 bases matching. In nucleotide form, the sequence is TGTGCCAGCAGCCAAGGCCTACAGGACGGACCTCCCGCTAACTATGGCTACACCTTC. Translated, it gives CASSQGLQDGPPANYGYTF.